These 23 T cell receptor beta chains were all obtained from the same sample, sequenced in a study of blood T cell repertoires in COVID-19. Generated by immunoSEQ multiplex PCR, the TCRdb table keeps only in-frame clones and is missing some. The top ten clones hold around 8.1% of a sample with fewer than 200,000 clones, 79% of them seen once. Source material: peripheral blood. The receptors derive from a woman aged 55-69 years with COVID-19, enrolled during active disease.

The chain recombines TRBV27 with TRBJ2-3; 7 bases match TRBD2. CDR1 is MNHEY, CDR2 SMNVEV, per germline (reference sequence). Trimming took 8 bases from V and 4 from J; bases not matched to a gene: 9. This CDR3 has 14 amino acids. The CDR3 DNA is TGTGCCAGCCGACGGACTAGAGTCCCAGATACGCAGTATTTT. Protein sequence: CASRRTRVPDTQYF.

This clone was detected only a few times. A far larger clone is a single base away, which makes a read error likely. CDR3 nucleotide sequence: TGTGCCACCAGTGAACAGGGGGACACCGGGGAGCTGTTTTTT. Amino acids: CATSEQGDTGELFF. The chain joins TRBV24-1 to TRBJ2-2; 8 positions match TRBD1. Germline values: CDR1 KGHDR, CDR2 SFDVKD. The V segment lost 4 bases and the J segment 3 bases; nucleotides outside the gene matches: 0. The CDR3 has 14 residues.

CDR3 protein: CAARGSRGRIDEQYF. The CDR3 DNA reads as TGTGCCGCCCGAGGTAGCCGCGGGAGGATCGACGAGCAGTACTTC. The chain has TRBV10-3 and TRBJ2-7, with 8 bases fitting TRBD2. The germline V gene encodes CDR1 ENHRY and CDR2 SYGVKD. Trimming cost V 11 bases and J 5 bases; bases outside gene matches: 17. The CDR3 extends over 15 amino acids.

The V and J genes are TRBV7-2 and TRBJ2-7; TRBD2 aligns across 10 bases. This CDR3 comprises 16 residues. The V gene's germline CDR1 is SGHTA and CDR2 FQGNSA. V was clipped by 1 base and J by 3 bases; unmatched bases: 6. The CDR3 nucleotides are TGTGCCAGCAGCTTAGTCGCCATAGCGGGAGGCTACGAGCAGTACTTC. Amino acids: CASSLVAIAGGYEQYF.

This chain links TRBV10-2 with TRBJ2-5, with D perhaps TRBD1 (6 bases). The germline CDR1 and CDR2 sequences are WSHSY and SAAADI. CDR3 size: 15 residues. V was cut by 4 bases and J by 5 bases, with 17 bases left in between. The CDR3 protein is CASSGSGAYGETQYF. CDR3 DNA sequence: TGCGCCAGCAGTGGGTCAGGGGCCTACGGGGAGACCCAGTACTTC.

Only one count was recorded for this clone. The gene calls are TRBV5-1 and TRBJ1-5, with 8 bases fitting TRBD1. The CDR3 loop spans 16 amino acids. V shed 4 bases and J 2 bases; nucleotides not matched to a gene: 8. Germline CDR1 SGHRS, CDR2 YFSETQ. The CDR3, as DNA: TGCGCCAGCAGCGCCCTCCCGGGACAGGGCAATCAGCCCCAGCATTTT. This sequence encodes CASSALPGQGNQPQHF.

CDR3: CASSWEGGRVYEQFF. The CDR3, as DNA: TGTGCCAGCAGCTGGGAGGGCGGGAGGGTCTATGAGCAGTTCTTC. This rearrangement joins TRBV7-2 to TRBJ2-1; 9 bases match TRBD2. CDR1 and CDR2 (germline): SGHTA, FQGNSA. CDR3 length: 15 residues. V lost 4 bases to trimming and J lost 8 bases; unmatched junction nucleotides: 9.

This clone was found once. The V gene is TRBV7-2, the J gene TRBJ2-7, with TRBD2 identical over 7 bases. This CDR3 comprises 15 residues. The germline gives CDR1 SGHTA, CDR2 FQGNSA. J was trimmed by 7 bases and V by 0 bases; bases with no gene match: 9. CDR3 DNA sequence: TGTGCCAGCAGCTTAGCGGGAGGGTACTCAGAAGAGCAGTACTTC. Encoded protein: CASSLAGGYSEEQYF.

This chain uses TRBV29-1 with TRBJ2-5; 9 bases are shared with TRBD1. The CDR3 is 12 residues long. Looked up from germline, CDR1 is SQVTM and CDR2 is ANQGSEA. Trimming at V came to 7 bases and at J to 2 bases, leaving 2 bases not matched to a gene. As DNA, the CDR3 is TGCAGCGCAGGACAGGGGCAAGAGACCCAGTACTTC. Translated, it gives CSAGQGQETQYF.

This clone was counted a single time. CDR3 DNA sequence: TGTGCCAGCAACGAGGACAGGGGGTATGGCTACACCTTC. It codes for CASNEDRGYGYTF. This chain connects TRBV28 to TRBJ1-2; 10 nucleotides align to TRBD1. Trimming took 7 bases from V and 5 from J; bases not matched to a gene: 4. This CDR3 comprises 13 residues. CDR1 is MDHEN and CDR2 is SYDVKM in the germline V gene.

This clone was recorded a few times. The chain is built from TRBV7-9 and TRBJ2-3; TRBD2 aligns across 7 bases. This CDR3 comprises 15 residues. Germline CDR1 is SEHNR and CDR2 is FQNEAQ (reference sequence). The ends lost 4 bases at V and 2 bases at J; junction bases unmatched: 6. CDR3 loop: CASSWLADFTDTQYF. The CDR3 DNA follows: TGTGCCAGCAGCTGGCTAGCGGACTTCACAGATACGCAGTATTTT.

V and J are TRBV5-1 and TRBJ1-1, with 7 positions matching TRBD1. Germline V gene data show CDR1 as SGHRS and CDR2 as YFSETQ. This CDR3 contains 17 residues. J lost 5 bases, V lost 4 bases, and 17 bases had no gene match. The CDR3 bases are TGCGCCAGCAGCGCCACTACAGGGGCTATAATGAGAACTGAAGCTTTCTTT. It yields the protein CASSATTGAIMRTEAFF.

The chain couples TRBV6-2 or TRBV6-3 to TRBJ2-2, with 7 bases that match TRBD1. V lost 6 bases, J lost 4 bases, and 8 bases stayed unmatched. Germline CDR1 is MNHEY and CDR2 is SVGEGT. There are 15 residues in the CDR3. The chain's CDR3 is CASSHETGITGELFF. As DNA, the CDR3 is TGTGCCAGCAGCCACGAGACAGGGATCACCGGGGAGCTGTTTTTT.

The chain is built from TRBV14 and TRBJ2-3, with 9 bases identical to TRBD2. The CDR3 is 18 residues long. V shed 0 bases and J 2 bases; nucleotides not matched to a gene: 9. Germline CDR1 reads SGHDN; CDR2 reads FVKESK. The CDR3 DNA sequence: TGTGCCAGCAGCCAAGATCCCGAGACTAGCGGTCTCACAGATACGCAGTATTTT. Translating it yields CASSQDPETSGLTDTQYF.

In DNA form, the CDR3 reads TGTGCCAGTAGCGGACATACCATTGGGAATCAGCCCCAGCATTTT. This translates into CASSGHTIGNQPQHF. This rearrangement joins TRBV19 to TRBJ1-5; tentative D call: TRBD1 (5 bases). The V and J ends lost 6 bases and 4 bases respectively, with 16 bases between them. The CDR3 spans 15 residues. Germline-derived CDR1 and CDR2 are LNHDA and SQIVND (reference sequence). The whole variable domain, remainder taken from reference TRBV19 and TRBJ1-5, is DGGITQSPKYLFRKEGQNVTLSCEQNLNHDAMYWYRQDPGQGLRLIYYSQIVNDFQKGDIAEGYSVSREKKESFPLTVTSAQKNPTAFYLCASSGHTIGNQPQHFGDGTRLSIL.

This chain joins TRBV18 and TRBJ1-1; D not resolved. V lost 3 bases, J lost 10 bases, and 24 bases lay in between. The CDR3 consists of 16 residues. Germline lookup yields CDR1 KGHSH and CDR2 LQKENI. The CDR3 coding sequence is TGTGCCAGCTCACCGATGGTTGGGCGGGCGGTTAAGGGAGCTTTCTTT. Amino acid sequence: CASSPMVGRAVKGAFF.

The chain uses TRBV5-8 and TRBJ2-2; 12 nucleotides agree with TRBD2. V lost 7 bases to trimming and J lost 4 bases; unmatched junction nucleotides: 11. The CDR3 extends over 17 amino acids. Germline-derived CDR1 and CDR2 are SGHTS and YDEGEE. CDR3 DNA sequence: TGTGCCAGCCCCGCCCCCCTAGCGGGAGGGACCACCGGGGAGCTGTTTTTT. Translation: CASPAPLAGGTTGELFF.

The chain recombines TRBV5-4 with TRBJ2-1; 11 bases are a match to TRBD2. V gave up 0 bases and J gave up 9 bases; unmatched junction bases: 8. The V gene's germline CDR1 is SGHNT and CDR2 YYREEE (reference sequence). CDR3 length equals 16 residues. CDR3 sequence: CASSLGASGGPGEQFF. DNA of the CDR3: TGTGCCAGCAGCTTGGGGGCTAGCGGGGGGCCAGGTGAGCAGTTCTTC. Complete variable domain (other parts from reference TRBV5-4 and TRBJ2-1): ETGVTQSPTHLIKTRGQQVTLRCSSQSGHNTVSWYQQALGQGPQFIFQYYREEENGRGNFPPRFSGLQFPNYSSELNVNALELDDSALYLCASSLGASGGPGEQFFGPGTRLTVL.

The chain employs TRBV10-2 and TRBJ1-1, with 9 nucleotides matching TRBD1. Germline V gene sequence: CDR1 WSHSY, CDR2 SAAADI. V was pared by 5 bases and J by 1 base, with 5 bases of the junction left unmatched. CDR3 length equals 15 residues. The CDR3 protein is CASSTGGIENTEAFF. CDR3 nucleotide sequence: TGCGCCAGCAGTACAGGGGGCATTGAGAACACTGAAGCTTTCTTT.

The DNA for the CDR3 is TGTGCCAGCACCCCCCCTGGAGCTAACTATGGCTACACCTTC. Encoded protein: CASTPPGANYGYTF. This chain uses TRBV5-6 with TRBJ1-2; D not certain. V lost 6 bases to trimming and J lost 0 bases, with 12 bases between them. CDR1 and CDR2 from the germline V gene are SGHDT and YYEEEE. There are 14 residues in the CDR3.

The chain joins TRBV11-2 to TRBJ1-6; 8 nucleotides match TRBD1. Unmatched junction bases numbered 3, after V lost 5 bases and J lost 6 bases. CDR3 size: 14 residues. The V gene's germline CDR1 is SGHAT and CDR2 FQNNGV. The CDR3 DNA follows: TGTGCCAGCAGCCGGGACAGGAGTAATTCACCCCTCCACTTT. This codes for CASSRDRSNSPLHF.

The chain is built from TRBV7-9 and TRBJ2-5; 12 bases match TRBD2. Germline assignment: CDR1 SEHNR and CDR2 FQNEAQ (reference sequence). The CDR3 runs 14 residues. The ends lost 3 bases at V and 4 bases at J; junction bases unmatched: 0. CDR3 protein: CASSLGLAGETQYF. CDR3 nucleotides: TGTGCCAGCAGCTTGGGACTAGCGGGAGAGACCCAGTACTTC. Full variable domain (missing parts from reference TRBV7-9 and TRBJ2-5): DTGVSQNPRHKITKRGQNVTFRCDPISEHNRLYWYRQTLGQGPEFLTYFQNEAQLEKSRLLSDRFSAERPKGSFSTLEIQRTEQGDSAMYLCASSLGLAGETQYFGPGTRLLVL.

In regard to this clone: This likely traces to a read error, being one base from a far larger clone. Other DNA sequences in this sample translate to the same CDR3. The CDR3 nucleotides are TGCGCCAGCAGCCGGGGGCGGGGGTTGAACACTGAAGCTTTCTTT. This encodes CASSRGRGLNTEAFF. The chain employs TRBV5-1 and TRBJ1-1, with TRBD1 as a possible D gene (6 bases). Germline V gene sequence: CDR1 SGHRS, CDR2 YFSETQ. The CDR3 spans 15 residues. Trimming took off 4 bases at V and 0 bases at J, with 13 bases between the two ends.